The following is a T cell receptor (beta chain) sequence with its context. The record originates from a study of CD8+CD57+ T cells in acquired aplastic anemia. Germline V lookup: CDR1 SGDLS, CDR2 YYNGEE. The CDR3 spans 16 residues. V gave up 4 bases and J gave up 0 bases, with 14 bases separating them. Both TCR beta VDJ combination and CDR3 sequence profiling were carried out. Genomic DNA was the template for this profiling. TCRdb re-derived calls from the reads in MiXCR, one entry per CDR3 protein. The table has 80,000 to 100,000 distinct CDR3 sequences, around 70% seen once. Patients chosen for sequencing had shown CD8+CD57+ cell expansion by flow cytometry.

This chain links TRBV9 with TRBJ2-1, with D hard to call. The sample was sorted CD4+, CD8+, or CD8+CD57+ T cells (not recorded which) from PBMCs. The source of this sequence is a human donor with aplastic anemia. The CDR3 reads CASSNKLEPSYNEQFF. CDR3 DNA: TGTGCCAGCAGCAACAAACTGGAGCCCTCCTACAATGAGCAGTTCTTC.